Listed below are T cell receptor beta chains from one sample, sequenced in a study of T cell changes during pregnancy in multiple sclerosis. The repertoire was sequenced with immunoSEQ multiplex PCR; TCRdb's copy has only in-frame clones and lacks some. Among tens of thousands of clones listed, around 94% were seen once. The specimen was CD8+ T cells from peripheral blood mononuclear cells, collected after pregnancy. These receptors were obtained from a female donor with multiple sclerosis, enrolled in a pregnancy study. The CDR3 runs from the conserved cysteine through the conserved F or W. D genes are given only for firm matches. A row's size may be missing; if present it is once, few, many or a size class.

clone_size	j_call	v_call	d_call	cdr3_nt	cdr3_aa
NA	TRBJ2-7	TRBV6-1	TRBD2	TGTGCCAGTAAGCCGGGGTCGGGAGGGTCGCAGTACTTC	CASKPGSGGSQYF
NA	TRBJ2-7	TRBV4-1	NA	TGCGCCAGCAGCCAAGATAGCGTTCAGGCAGTTACCTCCTACGAGCAGTACTTC	CASSQDSVQAVTSYEQYF
NA	TRBJ1-5	TRBV28	TRBD1	TGTGCCAGCAGTTCGGGACAGTGGAGCAATCAGCCCCAGCATTTT	CASSSGQWSNQPQHF
NA	TRBJ2-7	TRBV2	NA	TGTGCCAGCAGTGGACAATCCTACGAGCAGTACTTC	CASSGQSYEQYF
NA	TRBJ2-1	TRBV6-1	NA	TGTGCCAGCAGTGCCCCCTTGACGGGTGAGCAGTTCTTC	CASSAPLTGEQFF
NA	TRBJ2-1	TRBV5-4	NA	TGTGCCAGCAGCTCAGCGGCGGGCCGGGAATCGAGGGAGCAGTTCTTC	CASSSAAGRESREQFF
NA	TRBJ1-1	TRBV7-9	TRBD1	TGTGCCAGCAGCCTGGACAGGTGGGGATACACTGAAGCTTTCTTT	CASSLDRWGYTEAFF
few	TRBJ1-3	TRBV28	TRBD1	TGTGCCAGCAGTTACAGGGGGCCTGGAAACACCATATATTTT	CASSYRGPGNTIYF
NA	TRBJ1-4	TRBV19	NA	TGTGCCAGTAGTCCCCGGGACACAACAACTAATGAAAAACTGTTTTTT	CASSPRDTTTNEKLFF
NA	TRBJ1-1	TRBV4-1	NA	TGCGCCAGCAGCCAAGATCCAGGGCCCATGACGGGAGCTTTCTTT	CASSQDPGPMTGAFF
NA	TRBJ1-2	TRBV28	TRBD1	TGTGCCACCCGGGGGACAGGGGTGGGGGGCTACACCTTC	CATRGTGVGGYTF
NA	TRBJ2-7	TRBV7-6	NA	TGTGCCAGCAGCTTAGCGGGAGAGTACGAGCAGTACTTC	CASSLAGEYEQYF
NA	TRBJ2-5	TRBV5-1	TRBD2	TGCGCCAGCAGCTTCCGACTAGCCCTTCAGGTAGAGACCCAGTACTTC	CASSFRLALQVETQYF
NA	TRBJ1-2	TRBV19	TRBD1	TGTGCCAGTAGTGCCCGGGACAGAGCTCCTTTGGGCTACACCTTC	CASSARDRAPLGYTF
once	TRBJ2-3	TRBV14	NA	TGTGCCAGCAGCCAAGGTGGGGGGAGCACAGATACGCAGTATTTT	CASSQGGGSTDTQYF
once	TRBJ2-7	TRBV19	NA	TGTGCCAGTTCGGCTCTCCGCGGATCGTACGAGCAGTACTTC	CASSALRGSYEQYF
NA	TRBJ1-1	TRBV19	NA	TGTGCCAGTAGTCTCCTTATGAACACTGAAGCTTTCTTT	CASSLLMNTEAFF